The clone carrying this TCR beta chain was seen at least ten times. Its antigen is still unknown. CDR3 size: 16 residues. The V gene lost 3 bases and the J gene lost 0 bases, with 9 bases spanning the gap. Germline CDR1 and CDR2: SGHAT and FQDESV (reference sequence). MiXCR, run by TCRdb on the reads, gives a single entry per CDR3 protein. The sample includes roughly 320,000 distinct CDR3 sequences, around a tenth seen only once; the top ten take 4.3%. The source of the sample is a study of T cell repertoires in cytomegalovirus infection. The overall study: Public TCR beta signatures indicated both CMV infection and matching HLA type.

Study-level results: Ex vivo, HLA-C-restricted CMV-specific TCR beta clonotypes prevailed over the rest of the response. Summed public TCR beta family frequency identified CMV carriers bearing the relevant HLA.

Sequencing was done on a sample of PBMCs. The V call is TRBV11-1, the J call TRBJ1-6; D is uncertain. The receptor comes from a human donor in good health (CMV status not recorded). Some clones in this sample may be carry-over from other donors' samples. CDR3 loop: CASSLEINSYNSPLHF. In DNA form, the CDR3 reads TGTGCCAGCAGCTTGGAAATCAACTCCTATAATTCACCCCTCCACTTT.